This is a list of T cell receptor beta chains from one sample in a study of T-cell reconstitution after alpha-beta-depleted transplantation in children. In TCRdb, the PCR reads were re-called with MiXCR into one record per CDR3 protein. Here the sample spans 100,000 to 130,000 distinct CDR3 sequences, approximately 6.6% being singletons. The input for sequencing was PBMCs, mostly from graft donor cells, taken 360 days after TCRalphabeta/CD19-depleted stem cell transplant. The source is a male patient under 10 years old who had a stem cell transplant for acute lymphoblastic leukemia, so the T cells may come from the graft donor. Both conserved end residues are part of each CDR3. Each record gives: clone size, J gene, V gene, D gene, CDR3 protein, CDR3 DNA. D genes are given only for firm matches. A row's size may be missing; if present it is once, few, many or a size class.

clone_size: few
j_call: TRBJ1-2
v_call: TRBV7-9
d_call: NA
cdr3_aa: CASKGHQGYTF
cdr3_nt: TGTGCCAGCAAGGGGCACCAAGGCTACACCTTC

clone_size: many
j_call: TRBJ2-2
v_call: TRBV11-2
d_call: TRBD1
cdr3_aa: CASSSPDRDTGELFF
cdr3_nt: TGTGCCAGCAGCTCCCCCGACAGGGACACCGGGGAGCTGTTTTTT

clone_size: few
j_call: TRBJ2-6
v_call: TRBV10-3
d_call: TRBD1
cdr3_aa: CAITGDRGGGANVLTF
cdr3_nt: TGTGCCATCACCGGGGACAGGGGAGGTGGGGCCAACGTCCTGACTTTC

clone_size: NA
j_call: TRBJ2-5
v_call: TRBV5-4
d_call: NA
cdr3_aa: CASSSSSLARETQYF
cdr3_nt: NA

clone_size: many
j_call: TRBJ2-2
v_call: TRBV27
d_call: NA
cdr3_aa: CASSLTEFTGELFF
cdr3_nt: TGTGCCAGCAGTCTCACTGAGTTCACCGGGGAGCTGTTTTTT

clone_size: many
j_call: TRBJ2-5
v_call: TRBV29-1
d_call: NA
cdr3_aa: CSVERRGGTQYF
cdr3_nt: TGCAGCGTTGAACGGCGGGGTGGGACCCAGTACTTC

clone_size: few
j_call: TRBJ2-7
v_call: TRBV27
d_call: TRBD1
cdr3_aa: CASSRGDRVREQYF
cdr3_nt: TGTGCCAGCAGTCGGGGGGACAGGGTGAGGGAGCAGTACTTC

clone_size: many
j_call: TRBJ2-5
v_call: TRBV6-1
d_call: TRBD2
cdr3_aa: CASSSSGKQETQYF
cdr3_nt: TGTGCCAGCAGCTCAAGCGGGAAACAAGAGACCCAGTACTTC

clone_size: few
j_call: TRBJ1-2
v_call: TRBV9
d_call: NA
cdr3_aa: CASSLRTRGYTF
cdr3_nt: TGTGCCAGCAGCCTTAGGACGCGTGGCTACACCTTC

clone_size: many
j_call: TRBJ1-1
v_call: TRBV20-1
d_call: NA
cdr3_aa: CSASPPEVNTEAFF
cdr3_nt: TGCAGTGCTAGCCCTCCCGAAGTGAACACTGAAGCTTTCTTT

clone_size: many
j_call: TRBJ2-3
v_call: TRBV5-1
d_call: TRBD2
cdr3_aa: CASSLASSGRTTDTQYF
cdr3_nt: TGCGCCAGCAGCTTGGCCTCGAGCGGGAGGACTACAGATACGCAGTATTTT

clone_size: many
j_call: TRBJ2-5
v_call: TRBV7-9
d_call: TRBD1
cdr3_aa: CASSPTGGIQETQYF
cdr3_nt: TGTGCCAGCAGCCCGACAGGGGGCATCCAAGAGACCCAGTACTTC

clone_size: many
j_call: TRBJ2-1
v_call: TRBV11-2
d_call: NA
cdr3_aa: CASSPFAGTDEQFF
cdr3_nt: TGTGCCAGCAGCCCCTTCGCAGGGACGGATGAGCAGTTCTTC

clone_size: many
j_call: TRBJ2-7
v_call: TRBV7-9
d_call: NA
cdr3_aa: CASSFPGGLEQYF
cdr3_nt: TGTGCCAGCAGCTTTCCCGGGGGGCTCGAGCAGTACTTC

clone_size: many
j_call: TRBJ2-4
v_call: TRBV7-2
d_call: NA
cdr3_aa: CASSLGLGTKNIQYF
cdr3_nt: TGTGCCAGCAGCTTAGGACTGGGGACCAAAAACATTCAGTACTTC

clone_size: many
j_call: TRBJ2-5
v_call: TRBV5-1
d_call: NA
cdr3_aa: CASNFRAGETQYF
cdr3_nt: TGCGCCAGTAATTTTAGGGCTGGGGAGACCCAGTACTTC

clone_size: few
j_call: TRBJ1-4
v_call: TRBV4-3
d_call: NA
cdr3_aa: CASSQRNEKLFF
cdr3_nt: TGCGCCAGCAGCCAACGGAATGAAAAACTGTTTTTT

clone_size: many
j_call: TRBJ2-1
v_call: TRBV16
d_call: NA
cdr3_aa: CASSQSWANEQFF
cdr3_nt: TGTGCCAGCAGCCAATCGTGGGCCAATGAGCAGTTCTTC

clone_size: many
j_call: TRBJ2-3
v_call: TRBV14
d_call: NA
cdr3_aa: CASSQRARGTDTQYF
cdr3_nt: TGTGCCAGCAGCCAGCGAGCAAGGGGCACAGATACGCAGTATTTT

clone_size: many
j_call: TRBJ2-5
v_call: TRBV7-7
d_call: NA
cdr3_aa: CASSQGGGETQYF
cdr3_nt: TGTGCTAGCAGCCAAGGCGGAGGGGAGACCCAGTACTTC

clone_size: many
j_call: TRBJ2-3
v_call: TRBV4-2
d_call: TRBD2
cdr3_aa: CASSQGGLAGDTQYF
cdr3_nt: TGTGCCAGCAGCCAAGGGGGACTAGCAGGAGATACGCAGTATTTT

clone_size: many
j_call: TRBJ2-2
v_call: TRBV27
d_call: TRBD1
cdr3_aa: CASNGTGSTGELFF
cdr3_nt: TGTGCCAGCAATGGGACAGGCTCCACCGGGGAGCTGTTTTTT

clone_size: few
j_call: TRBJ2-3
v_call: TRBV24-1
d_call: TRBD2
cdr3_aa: CATSLTSGGHSTDTQYF
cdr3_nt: TGTGCCACCAGCTTGACTAGCGGGGGCCATAGCACAGATACGCAGTATTTT

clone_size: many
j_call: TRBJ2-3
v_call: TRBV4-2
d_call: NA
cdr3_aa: CASSHPTGGYTDTQYF
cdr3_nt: TGTGCCAGCAGCCATCCCACCGGGGGATACACAGATACGCAGTATTTT

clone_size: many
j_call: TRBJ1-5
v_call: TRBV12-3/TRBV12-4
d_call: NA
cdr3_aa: CASSFAGNQPQHF
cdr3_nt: TGTGCCAGCAGTTTTGCAGGGAATCAGCCCCAGCATTTT

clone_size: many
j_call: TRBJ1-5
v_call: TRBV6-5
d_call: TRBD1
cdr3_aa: CASSQGAGRQPQHF
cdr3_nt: TGTGCCAGCAGTCAGGGGGCAGGGAGACAGCCCCAGCATTTT

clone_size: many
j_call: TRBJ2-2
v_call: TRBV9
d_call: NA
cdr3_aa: CASSVVSGELFF
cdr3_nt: TGTGCCAGCAGCGTAGTTAGCGGGGAGCTGTTTTTT

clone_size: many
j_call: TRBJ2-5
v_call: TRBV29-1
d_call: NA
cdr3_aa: CSVEGDVEGETQYF
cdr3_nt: TGCAGCGTTGAGGGAGATGTGGAGGGAGAGACCCAGTACTTC

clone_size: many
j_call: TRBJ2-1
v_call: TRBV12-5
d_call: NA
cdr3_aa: CASGFTGRHNNEQFF
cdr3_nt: TGTGCTAGTGGTTTTACAGGTAGACATAACAATGAGCAGTTCTTC

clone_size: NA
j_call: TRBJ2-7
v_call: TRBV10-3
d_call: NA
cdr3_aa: CAILIGSREQYF
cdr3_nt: TGTGCCATCCTAATCGGTTCGAGGGAGCAGTACTTC

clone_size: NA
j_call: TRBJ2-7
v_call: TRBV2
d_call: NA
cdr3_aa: CATLTDEQYF
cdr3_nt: TGTGCCACCTTAACTGACGAGCAGTACTTC

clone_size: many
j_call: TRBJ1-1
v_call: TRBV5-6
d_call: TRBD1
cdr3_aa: CASTPDRVYTEAFF
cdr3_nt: TGTGCCAGCACCCCCGACAGGGTATACACTGAAGCTTTCTTT

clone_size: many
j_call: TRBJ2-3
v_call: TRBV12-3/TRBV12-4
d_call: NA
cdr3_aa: CASSPLGGADTQYF
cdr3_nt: TGTGCCAGCAGTCCCCTCGGAGGGGCAGATACGCAGTATTTT

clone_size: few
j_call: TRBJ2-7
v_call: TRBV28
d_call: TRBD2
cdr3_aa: CASSFRLAGYYEQYF
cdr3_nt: TGTGCCAGCAGTTTCCGACTAGCGGGGTACTACGAGCAGTACTTC

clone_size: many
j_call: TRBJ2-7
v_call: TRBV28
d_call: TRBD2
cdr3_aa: CASSSPRTSGTDEQYF
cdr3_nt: TGTGCCAGCAGCTCCCCGAGGACTAGCGGGACGGACGAGCAGTACTTC

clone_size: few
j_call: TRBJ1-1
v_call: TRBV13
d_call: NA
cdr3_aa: CASSLGLKGLTEAFF
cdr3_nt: TGTGCCAGCAGCTTAGGCCTAAAGGGTCTCACTGAAGCTTTCTTT

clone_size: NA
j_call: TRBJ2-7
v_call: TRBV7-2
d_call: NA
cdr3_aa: CASSGAYERYF
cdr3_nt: TGTGCCAGCAGCGGGGCCTACGAGCGGTACTTC

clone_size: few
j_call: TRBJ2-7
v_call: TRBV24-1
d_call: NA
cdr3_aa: CATSDLNGNPNQMAYEQYF
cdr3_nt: TGTGCCACCAGTGATTTAAACGGCAACCCTAATCAAATGGCCTACGAGCAGTACTTC

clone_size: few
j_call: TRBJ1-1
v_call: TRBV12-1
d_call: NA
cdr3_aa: CASSFHRGHLNTEAFF
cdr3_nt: TGTGCCAGCAGCTTCCACCGGGGACATTTGAACACTGAAGCTTTCTTT

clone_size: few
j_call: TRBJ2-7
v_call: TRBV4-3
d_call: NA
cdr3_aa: CASSQDRRAYEQYF
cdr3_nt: TGCGCCAGCAGCCAAGATCGGCGGGCCTACGAGCAGTACTTC

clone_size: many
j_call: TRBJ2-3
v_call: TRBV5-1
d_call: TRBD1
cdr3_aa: CASSFSDRVRTDTQYF
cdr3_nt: TGCGCCAGCAGCTTTTCCGACAGGGTTAGAACAGATACGCAGTATTTT

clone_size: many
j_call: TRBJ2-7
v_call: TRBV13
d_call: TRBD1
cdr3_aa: CASSLTGAEQYF
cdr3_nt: TGTGCCAGCAGCCTTACAGGGGCCGAGCAGTACTTC

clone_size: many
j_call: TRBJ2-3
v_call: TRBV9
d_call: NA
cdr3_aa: CASSVVGTDTQYF
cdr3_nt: TGTGCCAGCAGCGTAGTAGGCACAGATACGCAGTATTTT

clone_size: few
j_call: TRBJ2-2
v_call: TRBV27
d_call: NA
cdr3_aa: CASSLSGRKVNTGELFF
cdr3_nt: TGTGCCAGCAGTTTATCGGGCAGAAAAGTGAACACCGGGGAGCTGTTTTTT

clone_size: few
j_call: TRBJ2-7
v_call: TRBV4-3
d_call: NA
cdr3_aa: CASSFKKTSEQYF
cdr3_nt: TGCGCCAGCAGCTTCAAAAAGACTTCAGAGCAGTACTTC

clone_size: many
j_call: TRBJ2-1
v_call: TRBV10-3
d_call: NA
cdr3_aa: CAISEPTYLGTPYNEQFF
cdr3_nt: TGTGCCATCAGTGAGCCTACCTACTTAGGGACTCCTTACAATGAGCAGTTCTTC

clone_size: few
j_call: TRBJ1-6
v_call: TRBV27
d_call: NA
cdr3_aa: CASSFSDNSPLHF
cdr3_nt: TGTGCCAGCAGTTTCTCCGATAATTCACCCCTCCACTTT

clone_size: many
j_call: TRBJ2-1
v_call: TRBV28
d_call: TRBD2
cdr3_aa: CASSLDSGGAYEQFF
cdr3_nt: TGTGCCAGCAGTTTAGATAGCGGGGGGGCTTATGAGCAGTTCTTC

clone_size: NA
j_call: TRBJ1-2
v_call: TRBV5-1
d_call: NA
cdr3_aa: CASSSLGTFYGYTF
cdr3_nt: TGCGCCAGCAGCTCCTTGGGGACCTTTTATGGCTACACCTTC

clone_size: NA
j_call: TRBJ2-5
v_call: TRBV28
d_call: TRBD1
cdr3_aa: CASSSQGAEETQYF
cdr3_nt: TGTGCCAGCAGTTCACAGGGGGCAGAAGAGACCCAGTACTTC

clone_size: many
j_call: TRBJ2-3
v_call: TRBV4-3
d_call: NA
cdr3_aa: CASSQDSSMLPQYF
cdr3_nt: TGCGCCAGCAGCCAAGATAGTTCTATGTTACCGCAGTATTTT